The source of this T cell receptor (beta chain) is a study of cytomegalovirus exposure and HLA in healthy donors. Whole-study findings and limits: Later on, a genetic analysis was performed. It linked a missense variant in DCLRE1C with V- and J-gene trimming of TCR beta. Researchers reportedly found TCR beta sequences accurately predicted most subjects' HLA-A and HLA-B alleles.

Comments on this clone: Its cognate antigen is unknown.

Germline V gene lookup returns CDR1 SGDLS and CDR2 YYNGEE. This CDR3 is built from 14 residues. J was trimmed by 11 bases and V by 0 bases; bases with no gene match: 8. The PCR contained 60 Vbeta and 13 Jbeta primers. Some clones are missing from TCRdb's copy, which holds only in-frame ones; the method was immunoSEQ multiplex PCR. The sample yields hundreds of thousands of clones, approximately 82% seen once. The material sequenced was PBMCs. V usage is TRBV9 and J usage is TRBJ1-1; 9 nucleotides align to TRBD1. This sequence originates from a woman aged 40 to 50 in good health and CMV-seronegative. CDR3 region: CASSVGDRDARAFF. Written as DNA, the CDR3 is TGTGCCAGCAGCGTAGGGGACAGGGACGCGAGGGCTTTCTTT.